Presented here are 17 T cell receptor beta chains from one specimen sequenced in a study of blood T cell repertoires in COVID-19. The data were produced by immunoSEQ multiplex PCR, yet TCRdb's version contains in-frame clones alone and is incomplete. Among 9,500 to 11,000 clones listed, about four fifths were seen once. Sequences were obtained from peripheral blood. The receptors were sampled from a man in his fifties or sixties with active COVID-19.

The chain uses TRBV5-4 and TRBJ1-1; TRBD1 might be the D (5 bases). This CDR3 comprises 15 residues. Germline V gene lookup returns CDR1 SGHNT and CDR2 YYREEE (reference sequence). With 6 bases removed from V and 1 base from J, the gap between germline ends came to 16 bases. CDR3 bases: TGTGCCAGCACCATTGCGGGGGAGCGGAACACTGAAGCTTTCTTT. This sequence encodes CASTIAGERNTEAFF.

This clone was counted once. DNA of the CDR3: TGTGCCAGGGGAGGATTAGGGGCCTACGAGCAGTACTTC. Encoded protein: CARGGLGAYEQYF. The chain is built from TRBV2 and TRBJ2-7; perhaps TRBD2 as D (6 bases). Deletions cut 9 bases from V and 2 bases from J, with 14 bases between. CDR3 length: 13 residues. From germline, CDR1 is SNHLY and CDR2 FYNNEI.

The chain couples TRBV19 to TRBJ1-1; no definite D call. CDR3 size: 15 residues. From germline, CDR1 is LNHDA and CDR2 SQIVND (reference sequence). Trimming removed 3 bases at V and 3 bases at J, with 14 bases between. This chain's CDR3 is CASSIHSPVDTEAFF. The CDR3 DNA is TGTGCCAGTAGTATCCACAGTCCCGTGGACACTGAAGCTTTCTTT.

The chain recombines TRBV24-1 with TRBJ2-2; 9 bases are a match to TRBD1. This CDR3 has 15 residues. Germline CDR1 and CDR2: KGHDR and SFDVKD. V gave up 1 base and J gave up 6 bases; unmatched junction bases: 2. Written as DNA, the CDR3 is TGTGCCACCAGTGATTTCGGACAGGGGTCCGGGGAGCTGTTTTTT. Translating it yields CATSDFGQGSGELFF.

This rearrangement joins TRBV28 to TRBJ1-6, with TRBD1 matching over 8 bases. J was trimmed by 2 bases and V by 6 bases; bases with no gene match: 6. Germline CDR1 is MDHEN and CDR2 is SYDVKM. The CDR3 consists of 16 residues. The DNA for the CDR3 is TGTGCCAGCAGGACAGGGGTAGGGACCTATAATTCACCCCTCCACTTT. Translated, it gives CASRTGVGTYNSPLHF.

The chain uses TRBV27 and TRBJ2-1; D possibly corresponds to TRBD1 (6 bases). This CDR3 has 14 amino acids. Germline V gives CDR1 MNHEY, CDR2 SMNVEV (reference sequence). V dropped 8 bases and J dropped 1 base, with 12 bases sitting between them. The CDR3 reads CASGPTGSYNEQFF. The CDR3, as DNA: TGTGCCAGCGGCCCGACAGGTTCCTACAATGAGCAGTTCTTC.

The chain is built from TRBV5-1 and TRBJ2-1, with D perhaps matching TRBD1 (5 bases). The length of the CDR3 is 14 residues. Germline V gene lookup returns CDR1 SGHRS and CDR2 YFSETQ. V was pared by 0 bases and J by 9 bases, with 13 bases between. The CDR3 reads CASSLGQPLGEQFF. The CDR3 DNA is TGCGCCAGCAGCTTGGGACAGCCCCTGGGTGAGCAGTTCTTC.

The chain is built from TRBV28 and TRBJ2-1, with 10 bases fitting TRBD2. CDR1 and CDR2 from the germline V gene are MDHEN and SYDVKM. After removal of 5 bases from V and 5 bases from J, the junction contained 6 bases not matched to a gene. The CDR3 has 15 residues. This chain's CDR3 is CASSRSSGRNNEQFF. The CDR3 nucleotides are TGTGCCAGCAGTCGATCTAGCGGGAGAAACAATGAGCAGTTCTTC.

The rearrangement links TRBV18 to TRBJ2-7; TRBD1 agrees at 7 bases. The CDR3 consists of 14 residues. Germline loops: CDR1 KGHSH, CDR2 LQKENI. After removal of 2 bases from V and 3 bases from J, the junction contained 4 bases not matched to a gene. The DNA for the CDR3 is TGTGCCAGCTCACCAGCCTGGGACAGCTACGAGCAGTACTTC. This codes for CASSPAWDSYEQYF. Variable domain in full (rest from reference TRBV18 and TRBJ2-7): NAGVMQNPRHLVRRRGQEARLRCSPMKGHSHVYWYRQLPEEGLKFMVYLQKENIIDESGMPKERFSAEFPKEGPSILRIQQVVRGDSAAYFCASSPAWDSYEQYFGPGTRLTVT.

The chain's CDR3 is CASSQEGAGVALLNTEAFF. Written as DNA, the CDR3 is TGTGCCAGCAGCCAAGAGGGGGCAGGGGTGGCCTTATTGAACACTGAAGCTTTCTTT. The chain recombines TRBV3-1 (or the pseudogene TRBV3-2) with TRBJ1-1; D perhaps matches TRBD1 (6 bases). This CDR3 has 19 residues. The germline gives CDR1 LGHDT, CDR2 YNNKEL (reference sequence). Trimming pared 0 bases from V and 0 bases from J, leaving 20 bases between.

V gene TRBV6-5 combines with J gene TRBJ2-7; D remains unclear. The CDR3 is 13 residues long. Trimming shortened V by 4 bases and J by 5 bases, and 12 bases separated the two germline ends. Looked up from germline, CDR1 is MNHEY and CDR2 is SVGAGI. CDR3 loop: CASSSFPGDEQYF. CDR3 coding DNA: TGTGCCAGCAGTTCTTTTCCGGGTGACGAGCAGTACTTC.

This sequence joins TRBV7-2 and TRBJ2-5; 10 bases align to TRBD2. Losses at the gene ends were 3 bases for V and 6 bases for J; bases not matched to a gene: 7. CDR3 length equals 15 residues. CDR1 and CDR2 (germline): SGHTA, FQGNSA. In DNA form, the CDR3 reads TGTGCCAGCAGCTTGGCTAGCGGGAGCGGTAAGACCCAGTACTTC. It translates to CASSLASGSGKTQYF.

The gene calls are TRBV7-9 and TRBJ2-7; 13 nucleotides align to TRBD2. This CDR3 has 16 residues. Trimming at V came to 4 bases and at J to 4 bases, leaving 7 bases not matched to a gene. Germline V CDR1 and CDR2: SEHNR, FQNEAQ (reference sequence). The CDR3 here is CASSSEGLAGDYEQYF. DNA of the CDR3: TGTGCCAGCAGCTCCGAAGGACTAGCGGGAGATTACGAGCAGTACTTC.

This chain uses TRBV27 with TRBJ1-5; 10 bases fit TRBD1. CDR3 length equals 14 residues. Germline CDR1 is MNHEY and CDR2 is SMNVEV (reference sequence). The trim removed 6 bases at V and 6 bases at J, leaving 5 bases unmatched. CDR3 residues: CASRGQGFGQPQHF. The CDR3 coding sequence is TGTGCCAGCAGGGGACAGGGGTTTGGTCAGCCCCAGCATTTT.

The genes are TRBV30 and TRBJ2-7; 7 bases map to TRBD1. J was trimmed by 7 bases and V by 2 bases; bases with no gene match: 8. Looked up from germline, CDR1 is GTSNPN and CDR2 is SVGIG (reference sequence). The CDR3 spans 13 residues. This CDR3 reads CAWSWDRSGEQYF. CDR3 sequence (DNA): TGTGCCTGGAGTTGGGACAGATCCGGGGAGCAGTACTTC.

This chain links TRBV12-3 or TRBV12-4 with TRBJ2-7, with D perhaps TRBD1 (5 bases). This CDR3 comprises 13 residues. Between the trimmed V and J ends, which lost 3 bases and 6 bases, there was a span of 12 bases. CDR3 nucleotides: TGTGCCAGCAGTTTGGGAAGCAGGGTCGAGCAGTACTTC. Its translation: CASSLGSRVEQYF.

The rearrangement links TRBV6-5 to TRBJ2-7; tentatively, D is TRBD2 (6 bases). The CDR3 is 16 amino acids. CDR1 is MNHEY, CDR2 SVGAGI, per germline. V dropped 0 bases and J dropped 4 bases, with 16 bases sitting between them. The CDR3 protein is CASSYSFGASDYEQYF. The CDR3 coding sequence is TGTGCCAGCAGTTACTCGTTCGGCGCTAGCGATTACGAGCAGTACTTC.